This passage covers 11 T cell receptor beta chains from one sample sequenced in a study of shared clonotypes between healthy human individuals (dated by TCRdb to between 2020 and 2021). Receptor amplification or capture employed the immunoSEQ multiplex PCR assay. The table was pulled from immuneACCESS by TCRdb, which kept in-frame rearrangements only. Such tables lose some clones; where checked, under half of the loss comes from unresolved V genes, and the rest has no known cause. This sample has 2 million to 2.5 million clones in its table, and about nine tenths of those were observed once. The top ten constitute 0.3% to 0.45% of the sample. Sequenced: naive CD4+ T cells from PBMCs. The cell subset or site label corresponds to: CD45RA+ positively selected. These receptors came from a man younger than 35 in good health. Some clones in this sample may be carry-over from other donors' samples.

CDR3 DNA sequence: TGTGCCAGCAGCGGACGGATTAGGTCAGAGACCCAGTACTTC. Translation gives CASSGRIRSETQYF. The chain recombines TRBV5-6 with TRBJ2-5, with D unresolved. Trimming removed 4 bases at V and 4 bases at J, with 14 bases between. There are 14 residues in the CDR3. Germline V gene lookup returns CDR1 SGHDT and CDR2 YYEEEE. The full variable domain, completed using reference TRBV5-6 and TRBJ2-5, is DAGVTQSPTHLIKTRGQQVTLRCSPKSGHDTVSWYQQALGQGPQFIFQYYEEEERQRGNFPDRFSGHQFPNYSSELNVNALLLGDSALYLCASSGRIRSETQYFGPGTRLLVL.

The chain links TRBV15 to TRBJ2-3; 13 bases agree with TRBD2. Looked up from germline, CDR1 is LNHNV and CDR2 is YYDKDF (reference sequence). Trimming removed 1 base from V and 0 bases from J; junction bases left unmatched: 10. The CDR3 covers 20 residues. CDR3 protein: CATSRATGTSGTLSTDTQYF. CDR3 in DNA: TGTGCCACCAGCAGAGCCACCGGGACTAGCGGGACCCTGAGCACAGATACGCAGTATTTT.

A word on this clone: The junction departs from the called germline gene at one end, perhaps through a read error. Other DNA sequences in the same sample also yield this CDR3. This sequence joins TRBV10-3 and TRBJ2-7; 7 nucleotides align to TRBD1. The germline CDR1 and CDR2 sequences are ENHRY and SYGVKD. CDR3 length: 13 residues. The DNA for the CDR3 is TGTGCCACCAAAGGACAGGTCTCCTATGAGCAGTACTTC. Encoded protein: CATKGQVSYEQYF.

The V call is TRBV28, the J call TRBJ2-1; tentatively, D is TRBD1 (7 bases). CDR3 length equals 14 residues. Between the trimmed V and J ends, which lost 8 bases and 8 bases, there was a span of 19 bases. Germline V CDR1 and CDR2: MDHEN, SYDVKM. CDR3 protein: CASVTDRWGDEQFF. The CDR3 DNA reads TGTGCCAGCGTAACGGACAGGTGGGGGGATGAGCAGTTCTTC.

Notes on this clone: This CDR3 is also generated by other DNA sequences in the sample. The rearrangement joins TRBV7-9 to TRBJ2-1; D call uncertain. CDR1 is SEHNR, CDR2 FQNEAQ, per germline (reference sequence). Trimming left V 2 bases short and J 6 bases short, with 2 bases between. The CDR3 has 11 residues. The CDR3 region is CASSLSNEQFF. In nucleotides, the CDR3 is TGTGCCAGCAGCTTATCCAATGAGCAGTTCTTC.

The CDR3 DNA reads TGTGCCAGCAGCTTGGACCCAGGGGTAACTGGAAACACCATATATTTT. This gives the protein CASSLDPGVTGNTIYF. V is TRBV5-4 and J is TRBJ1-3, with D maybe TRBD1 (6 bases). The CDR3 is 16 residues long. The V end lost 0 bases, the J end lost 2 bases, and 12 bases lay between the germline ends. CDR1 and CDR2 (germline): SGHNT, YYREEE (reference sequence).

This chain joins TRBV28 and TRBJ2-3, with D perhaps assigned TRBD1 or TRBD2 (6 bases each). Per germline, CDR1 MDHEN and CDR2 SYDVKM. The CDR3 loop spans 14 amino acids. Trimming took 8 bases from V and 1 from J, leaving 13 bases between them. The CDR3 loop is CASHRRGRTDTQYF. The CDR3 DNA sequence: TGTGCCAGCCACCGTCGGGGGCGCACAGATACGCAGTATTTT. The full variable domain, its missing parts supplied by reference TRBV28 and TRBJ2-3, is DVKVTQSSRYLVKRTGEKVFLECVQDMDHENMFWYRQDPGLGLRLIYFSYDVKMKEKGDIPEGYSVSREKKERFSLILESASTNQTSMYLCASHRRGRTDTQYFGPGTRLTVL.

The chain joins TRBV2 to TRBJ2-7, with 9 bases matching TRBD1. Germline V CDR1 and CDR2: SNHLY, FYNNEI. With V trimmed by 6 bases and J by 4 bases, 4 bases remained unmatched. The CDR3 length is 13 residues. CDR3 sequence reads: CASRRDRDYEQYF. DNA of the CDR3: TGTGCCAGCAGACGGGACAGGGATTACGAGCAGTACTTC.

This rearrangement joins TRBV6-6 to TRBJ2-3; D not resolved. V lost 7 bases to trimming and J lost 1 base, with 6 bases between them. Germline V gene data show CDR1 as MNHNY and CDR2 as SVGAGI (reference sequence). This CDR3 region has 12 residues. CDR3 residues: CASTPGTDTQYF. DNA of the CDR3: TGTGCCAGCACCCCCGGCACAGATACGCAGTATTTT.

CDR3 amino acids: CASKTGGGGYGYTF. The DNA for the CDR3 is TGTGCCAGTAAAACAGGGGGAGGAGGCTATGGCTACACCTTC. The genes are TRBV19 and TRBJ1-2, with 8 bases identical to TRBD1. Germline CDR1 LNHDA, CDR2 SQIVND (reference sequence). The CDR3 covers 14 residues. Germline trimming cut 7 bases from V and 4 bases from J; bases unmatched to any gene: 8. Full variable domain (missing parts from reference TRBV19 and TRBJ1-2): DGGITQSPKYLFRKEGQNVTLSCEQNLNHDAMYWYRQDPGQGLRLIYYSQIVNDFQKGDIAEGYSVSREKKESFPLTVTSAQKNPTAFYLCASKTGGGGYGYTFGSGTRLTVV.

The chain joins TRBV7-9 to TRBJ2-7; tentatively, D is TRBD2 (5 bases). V shed 4 bases and J shed 0 bases, with 13 bases lying between them. This CDR3 has 15 amino acids. Germline CDR1 reads SEHNR; CDR2 reads FQNEAQ (reference sequence). CDR3 DNA: TGTGCCAGCAGCTCCACTAGATCATACTCCTACGAGCAGTACTTC. Its translation is CASSSTRSYSYEQYF.